These 31 T cell receptor beta chains were all obtained from the same sample, sequenced in a study of T-cell memory formation after mild COVID-19. TCRdb independently ran MiXCR on the 5' RACE reads; one entry per CDR3 protein. Among a few hundred thousand distinct CDR3 sequences, over 7% were seen once, and the ten largest hold 20% to 25%. Sequencing used PBMCs or a T cell subset sorted from them (not recorded which). All receptors derive from a man in his late teens or twenties who had mild COVID-19 (a few samples of this study predate the infection). Cell type and time point are not known.

This clonotype was detected a few times. V gene TRBV20-1 combines with J gene TRBJ2-7, with 7 bases identical to TRBD1. The CDR3 is made up of 16 amino acids. CDR1 and CDR2 (germline): DFQATT, SNEGSKA (reference sequence). The V segment lost 6 bases and the J segment 2 bases; nucleotides outside the gene matches: 16. Here the CDR3 reads CSAALLYRDSPYEQYV. The CDR3 region has the DNA TGCAGTGCCGCTCTTCTATATCGGGACAGCCCCTACGAGCAGTACGTC.

This rearrangement joins TRBV4-3 to TRBJ1-1, with D maybe TRBD1 (6 bases). Trimming took off 6 bases at V and 0 bases at J, with 14 bases between the two ends. In germline, CDR1 is LGHNA, CDR2 YSLEER. The CDR3 length is 15 residues. The DNA of the CDR3 is TGCGCCAGCAGGTTCAGCGACAGGTTGAACACTGAAGCTTTCTTT. Its translation: CASRFSDRLNTEAFF.

This clonotype was found a few times. The rearrangement links TRBV7-4 to TRBJ1-5; D remains ambiguous. The CDR3 is made up of 16 amino acids. The V gene's germline CDR1 is SGHVT and CDR2 SQSDAQ. Trimming cost V 4 bases and J 3 bases, with 16 bases left between them. As DNA, the CDR3 is TGTGCCAGCAGCTCAGTAGGGTACAAAGCCAATCAGCCCCAGCATTTT. Translation gives CASSSVGYKANQPQHF.

This clonotype has just a few counts. CDR3 loop: CSATPLGSYNEQFF. For the CDR3, the DNA is TGCAGTGCTACACCTCTAGGATCCTACAATGAGCAGTTCTTC. V gene TRBV20-1 combines with J gene TRBJ2-1; D gene ambiguous. Germline V gene sequence: CDR1 DFQATT, CDR2 SNEGSKA (reference sequence). The CDR3 length is 14 residues. With 4 bases removed from V and 1 base from J, the gap between germline ends came to 11 bases.

The V and J genes are TRBV7-2 and TRBJ2-5; D is undetermined. The V and J ends lost 4 bases and 5 bases respectively, with 8 bases between them. The CDR3 spans 12 residues. Germline V gene data show CDR1 as SGHTA and CDR2 as FQGNSA. CDR3 loop: CASSSLRETQYF. The CDR3 coding sequence is TGTGCCAGCAGCTCCCTACGCGAGACCCAGTACTTC.

V and J are TRBV6-5 and TRBJ2-7, with TRBD2 matching 14 bases. Germline lookup yields CDR1 MNHEY and CDR2 SVGAGI. The CDR3 has 18 amino acids. Trimming removed 5 bases from V and 0 bases from J; junction bases left unmatched: 9. CDR3 sequence (DNA): TGTGCCAGCAGTAAACGGACTAGCGGGGGGATAAACTCCTACGAGCAGTACTTC. It translates to CASSKRTSGGINSYEQYF.

CDR3 bases: TGTGCCAGCAGTTACCTACAGGGAATGGGTACCGGGGAGCTGTTTTTT. This codes for CASSYLQGMGTGELFF. The chain has TRBV2 and TRBJ2-2; TRBD1 might be the D (6 bases). This CDR3 has 16 residues. Germline V CDR1 and CDR2: SNHLY, FYNNEI. V was shortened by 5 bases and J by 5 bases, with 18 bases between the two germline ends.

To note about this clonotype: This may be a read error: a much more frequent sequence differs by one nucleotide. This chain uses TRBV7-2 with TRBJ1-3; unclear D gene. The CDR3 has 15 amino acids. Germline lookup yields CDR1 SGHTA and CDR2 FQGNSA. DNA of the CDR3: TGTGCCAGCAGCTTAGATCTCTACTCTGGAAACACCGTATATTTT. Translation gives CASSLDLYSGNTVYF.

This clonotype was observed at least ten times. The chain employs TRBV11-2 and TRBJ2-2; the D gene is possibly TRBD1 (5 bases). The CDR3 has 15 amino acids. CDR1 is SGHAT, CDR2 FQNNGV, per germline. The germline V and J ends were trimmed by 6 bases and 1 base, with 12 bases remaining between them. The CDR3: CASRGLPQNTGELFF. In DNA form, the CDR3 reads TGTGCCAGCAGGGGGCTGCCCCAGAACACCGGGGAGCTGTTTTTT.

This clonotype has more than one count but fewer than ten. This CDR3 is CASSLQGAVTEAFF. CDR3 bases: TGCGCCAGCAGCTTACAGGGGGCCGTCACTGAAGCTTTCTTT. The chain carries TRBV5-1 and TRBJ1-1; 9 nucleotides line up with TRBD1. Germline lookup yields CDR1 SGHRS and CDR2 YFSETQ. The V segment lost 2 bases and the J segment 4 bases; nucleotides outside the gene matches: 3. The CDR3 is 14 residues long.

This clonotype was counted only a few times. This chain uses TRBV29-1 with TRBJ2-5; D call uncertain. The germline V gene encodes CDR1 SQVTM and CDR2 ANQGSEA. This CDR3 region has 13 residues. The V end was cut by 4 bases, the J end by 4 bases, with 13 bases between. The CDR3 spells CSVAPAAGETQYF. DNA of the CDR3: TGCAGCGTTGCGCCGGCCGCCGGAGAGACCCAGTACTTC.

This clonotype was observed a few times. The chain employs TRBV5-1 and TRBJ1-1; 8 nucleotides agree with TRBD1. This CDR3 contains 15 residues. V was pared by 0 bases and J by 10 bases, with 11 bases of the junction left unmatched. The germline V gene has CDR1 SGHRS and CDR2 YFSETQ. In DNA, the CDR3 is TGCGCCAGCAGCTTGGGAGGACAGGGCGGTTCGGGAGCTTTCTTT. Amino acid sequence: CASSLGGQGGSGAFF.

The genes are TRBV5-1 and TRBJ2-2; 8 positions match TRBD2. Losses at the gene ends were 1 base for V and 5 bases for J; bases not matched to a gene: 7. Germline assignment: CDR1 SGHRS and CDR2 YFSETQ. The CDR3 spans 16 residues. The CDR3 here is CASSLSGTRGTGELFF. The CDR3 DNA reads as TGCGCCAGCAGCTTGTCCGGGACTAGGGGGACCGGGGAGCTGTTTTTT.

This clonotype has only a few counts. The chain combines TRBV18 with TRBJ2-7; a possible D gene is TRBD2 (5 bases). There are 14 residues in the CDR3. Germline CDR1 is KGHSH and CDR2 is LQKENI. Trimming left V 6 bases short and J 0 bases short, with 12 bases between. CDR3 in DNA: TGTGCCAGCTCGGCGGACTCCGCCTCCTACGAGCAGTACTTC. It is translated as CASSADSASYEQYF. The variable domain in full, with the rest retrieved from reference TRBV18 and TRBJ2-7, is NAGVMQNPRHLVRRRGQEARLRCSPMKGHSHVYWYRQLPEEGLKFMVYLQKENIIDESGMPKERFSAEFPKEGPSILRIQQVVRGDSAAYFCASSADSASYEQYFGPGTRLTVT.

This clonotype occurred a few times. The chain employs TRBV5-1 and TRBJ1-2; 8 bases agree with TRBD1. This CDR3 spans 17 amino acids. V lost 6 bases and J lost 5; bases outside the gene matches: 18. Germline V lookup: CDR1 SGHRS, CDR2 YFSETQ. CDR3 loop: CASMGSGGQGFGYGYTF. In nucleotides, the CDR3 is TGCGCCAGCATGGGGAGTGGCGGACAGGGATTCGGATATGGCTACACCTTC. Based on the CDR3 plus reference TRBV5-1 and TRBJ1-2, the full variable domain is KAGVTQTPRYLIKTRGQQVTLSCSPISGHRSVSWYQQTPGQGLQFLFEYFSETQRNKGNFPGRFSGRQFSNSRSEMNVSTLELGDSALYLCASMGSGGQGFGYGYTFGSGTRLTVV.

This clonotype turned up a few times. The chain recombines TRBV4-2 with TRBJ2-3; tentative D call: TRBD2 (5 bases). V lost 4 bases, J lost 6 bases, and 23 bases lay in between. Germline V gives CDR1 LGHNA, CDR2 YNFKEQ. This CDR3 is built from 17 residues. CDR3 region: CASSLPWTRAGGDTQYF. The CDR3 DNA reads TGTGCCAGCAGCCTCCCTTGGACCCGGGCAGGCGGGGATACGCAGTATTTT.

This clonotype was seen only a few times. The gene calls are TRBV11-3 and TRBJ2-3; 7 bases map to TRBD2. CDR3 length: 15 residues. Germline CDR1 reads SGHNT; CDR2 reads YENEEA. After removal of 1 base from V and 3 bases from J, the junction contained 4 bases not matched to a gene. Written as DNA, the CDR3 is TGTGCCAGCAGCTTAGGGCGGGGGTCTACAGATACGCAGTATTTT. Amino acid sequence: CASSLGRGSTDTQYF. The full variable domain, completed using reference TRBV11-3 and TRBJ2-3, is EAGVVQSPRYKIIEKKQPVAFWCNPISGHNTLYWYLQNLGQGPELLIRYENEEAVDDSQLPKDRFSAERLKGVDSTLKIQPAELGDSAVYLCASSLGRGSTDTQYFGPGTRLTVL.

The chain employs TRBV6-5 and TRBJ1-6; 9 bases align to TRBD1. V lost 3 bases to trimming and J lost 10 bases; unmatched junction nucleotides: 4. The CDR3 runs 14 residues. Germline CDR1 MNHEY, CDR2 SVGAGI. CDR3 DNA: TGTGCCAGCAGTTATCAGGGACAGGGATCACCCCTCCACTTT. It yields the protein CASSYQGQGSPLHF.

In its sample, this clonotype was seen many times. The CDR3 sequence: CSAYIGGPAYKTQYF. The CDR3 region has the DNA TGCAGTGCTTACATCGGGGGGCCAGCTTATAAGACCCAGTACTTC. This chain joins TRBV20-1 and TRBJ2-5; D might be TRBD2 (7 bases). Trimming shortened V by 5 bases and J by 6 bases, and 22 bases separated the two germline ends. Germline values: CDR1 DFQATT, CDR2 SNEGSKA (reference sequence). The CDR3 totals 15 residues.

This clonotype was seen a handful of times. V gene TRBV7-2 combines with J gene TRBJ2-3; D might be TRBD2 (6 bases). This CDR3 is built from 15 residues. Germline values: CDR1 SGHTA, CDR2 FQGNSA. V was pared by 4 bases and J by 5 bases, with 16 bases between. The CDR3 sequence: CASSSQAGAGDTQYF. Written as DNA, the CDR3 is TGTGCCAGCAGCTCCCAAGCCGGAGCGGGAGATACGCAGTATTTT.

This clonotype was detected a few times. This chain joins TRBV2 and TRBJ2-2; possibly TRBD2 for D (5 bases). This CDR3 spans 14 amino acids. Germline V gives CDR1 SNHLY, CDR2 FYNNEI. V lost 6 bases and J lost 3, with 11 bases in between. The CDR3 region has the DNA TGTGCCAGCAGGGAGGAAGTTGACACCGGGGAGCTGTTTTTT. This codes for CASREEVDTGELFF.

The V gene is TRBV18, the J gene TRBJ1-2; no clear D gene. In germline, CDR1 is KGHSH, CDR2 LQKENI. The V gene lost 1 base and the J gene lost 2 bases, with 8 bases spanning the gap. The CDR3 consists of 14 residues. The DNA for the CDR3 is TGTGCCAGCTCACCACTCTCCAGCAACTATGGCTACACCTTC. Translating gives CASSPLSSNYGYTF.

This clonotype turned up a few times. The rearrangement joins TRBV6-2 or TRBV6-3 to TRBJ1-2; D possibly corresponds to TRBD1 (5 bases). V was clipped by 0 bases and J by 4 bases, with 9 bases between them. The germline CDR1 and CDR2 sequences are MNHEY and SVGEGT. The CDR3 covers 14 residues. The CDR3 nucleotides read TGTGCCAGCAGTTACTCCGTGGACACCTATGGCTACACCTTC. It is translated as CASSYSVDTYGYTF.

This rearrangement joins TRBV5-1 to TRBJ2-7, with 8 bases matching TRBD2. Germline V gene data show CDR1 as SGHRS and CDR2 as YFSETQ. This CDR3 has 14 residues. Germline trimming cut 2 bases from V and 1 base from J; bases unmatched to any gene: 2. CDR3 amino acids: CASSFRGGSYEQYF. CDR3 sequence (DNA): TGCGCCAGCAGCTTCCGGGGGGGATCCTACGAGCAGTACTTC. Complete variable domain (other parts from reference TRBV5-1 and TRBJ2-7): KAGVTQTPRYLIKTRGQQVTLSCSPISGHRSVSWYQQTPGQGLQFLFEYFSETQRNKGNFPGRFSGRQFSNSRSEMNVSTLELGDSALYLCASSFRGGSYEQYFGPGTRLTVT.

V and J are TRBV12-3 or TRBV12-4 and TRBJ2-5; D call uncertain. The CDR3 loop spans 13 amino acids. V was shortened by 6 bases and J by 3 bases, with 11 bases between the two germline ends. The CDR3 DNA reads as TGTGCCAGCAGCCACCAGGTCGAAGAGACCCAGTACTTC. Residues: CASSHQVEETQYF.

This clonotype was observed a few times. The chain carries TRBV12-3 or TRBV12-4 and TRBJ2-2; D possibly corresponds to TRBD2 (5 bases). The germline V and J ends were trimmed by 5 bases and 1 base, with 11 bases remaining between them. The length of the CDR3 is 15 residues. The CDR3, as DNA: TGTGCCAGCAGTGAGGGCGGAAGGAACACCGGGGAGCTGTTTTTT. This translates into CASSEGGRNTGELFF.

This clonotype was observed a few times. The chain is built from TRBV6-5 and TRBJ2-1; TRBD2 agrees at 8 bases. The CDR3 loop spans 16 amino acids. Trimming cost V 7 bases and J 4 bases; bases outside gene matches: 12. CDR1 MNHEY and CDR2 SVGAGI come from the germline V gene. CDR3 nucleotide sequence: TGTGCCAGCAATCCTCGAGCGGGGGACCTATACAATGAGCAGTTCTTC. Its translation is CASNPRAGDLYNEQFF.

The chain combines TRBV2 with TRBJ2-1; TRBD1 aligns across 8 bases. The junction had 11 bases not matched to a gene; V was cut back by 4 bases and J by 9 bases. Germline lookup yields CDR1 SNHLY and CDR2 FYNNEI. This CDR3 contains 15 residues. In DNA, the CDR3 is TGTGCCAGCAGTGCTCTTGGACAGGGAGGATCTGAGCAGTTCTTC. Its translation: CASSALGQGGSEQFF.

This clonotype was seen more than once but under ten times. V and J are TRBV19 and TRBJ2-1; D may be TRBD1 (5 bases). From germline, CDR1 is LNHDA and CDR2 SQIVND (reference sequence). The CDR3 consists of 15 residues. Deletions cut 5 bases from V and 10 bases from J, with 21 bases between. CDR3 residues: CASSRSTVAMGEQFF. DNA for the CDR3: TGTGCCAGTAGTCGATCGACAGTTGCCATGGGGGAGCAGTTCTTC.

This clonotype was detected only a few times. The chain employs TRBV6-2 or TRBV6-3 and TRBJ2-3, with unresolved D. CDR1 and CDR2 from the germline V gene are MNHEY and SVGEGT. This CDR3 is built from 12 residues. V lost 7 bases and J lost 0, with 5 bases in between. CDR3: CASKGSTDTQYF. Written as DNA, the CDR3 is TGTGCCAGCAAAGGCAGCACAGATACGCAGTATTTT.

This clonotype has a handful of counts. This CDR3 is CASSLGGTGVTGELFF. The CDR3 DNA is TGTGCCAGCAGCTTAGGGGGGACGGGGGTTACCGGGGAGCTGTTTTTT. The rearrangement links TRBV7-2 to TRBJ2-2; D is possibly TRBD2 (6 bases). The CDR3 extends over 16 amino acids. V lost 1 base and J lost 5, with 14 bases in between. Germline CDR1 and CDR2: SGHTA and FQGNSA.